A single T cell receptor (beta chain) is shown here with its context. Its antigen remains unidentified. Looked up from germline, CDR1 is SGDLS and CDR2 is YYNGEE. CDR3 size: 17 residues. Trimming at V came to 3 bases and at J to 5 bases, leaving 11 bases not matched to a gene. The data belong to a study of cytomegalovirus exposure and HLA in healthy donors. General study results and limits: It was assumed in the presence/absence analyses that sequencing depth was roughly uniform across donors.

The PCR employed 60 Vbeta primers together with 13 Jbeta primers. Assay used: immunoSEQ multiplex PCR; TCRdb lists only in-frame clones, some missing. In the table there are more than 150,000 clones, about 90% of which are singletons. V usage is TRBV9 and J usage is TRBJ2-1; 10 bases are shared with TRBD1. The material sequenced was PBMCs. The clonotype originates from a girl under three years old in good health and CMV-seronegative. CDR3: CASSARRGTGVDNEQFF. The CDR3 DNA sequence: TGTGCCAGCAGCGCGCGTAGAGGGACAGGGGTTGACAATGAGCAGTTCTTC.